The entry below describes one T cell receptor (beta chain). What it binds is not known. The CDR3 spans 14 residues. Germline CDR1 LNHDA, CDR2 SQIVND (reference sequence). Trimming at V came to 1 base and at J to 4 bases, leaving 3 bases not matched to a gene. Primers included in the PCR were 60 Vbeta and 13 Jbeta primers. This table comes from immunoSEQ multiplex PCR, and its TCRdb copy is limited to in-frame clones, with some not included. Here the sample spans about 94,000 clones, 78% being singletons. This record comes from a study of cytomegalovirus exposure and HLA in healthy donors. Study results and caveats: Reportedly, diagnosis of cytomegalovirus status by the classifier showed high specificity and sensitivity.

Sample: PBMCs. The TCR originated in an older woman in good health and CMV-seronegative. The chain employs TRBV19 and TRBJ1-1; 7 bases align to TRBD1. For the CDR3, the DNA is TGTGCCAGTAGTATAGGTAGGGGGCCCACTGAAGCTTTCTTT. Translating gives CASSIGRGPTEAFF.